These 3 T cell receptor beta chains originate from one sample sequenced in a study of beta chain features in type 1 diabetes. Every bit of the isolated RNA underwent reverse transcription, so sequencing read expressed TCRB transcripts. Sequenced by immunoSEQ multiplex PCR; TCRdb stores in-frame clones only, minus some. Of 350,000 to 450,000 clones listed, approximately 15% are singletons. Sequenced sample: naive CD4+ T cells from blood. The receptors shown here come from a man aged 30 to 45 in good health.

The chain has TRBV19 and TRBJ2-5, with TRBD1 matching over 8 bases. CDR1 and CDR2 (germline): LNHDA, SQIVND (reference sequence). There are 15 residues in the CDR3. Trimming cost V 6 bases and J 4 bases; bases outside gene matches: 10. The CDR3 DNA is TGTGCCAGTAGCCAACCAGGGGGCGTAGGAGAGACCCAGTACTTC. It codes for CASSQPGGVGETQYF.

The V gene is TRBV10-3, the J gene TRBJ1-1, with 9 bases aligning to TRBD1. The CDR3 loop spans 14 amino acids. Germline CDR1 is ENHRY and CDR2 is SYGVKD. Unmatched junction bases numbered 11, after V lost 11 bases and J lost 4 bases. The DNA for the CDR3 is TGTGCCCTCACCCCGGACAGGGGTTCCACTGAAGCTTTCTTT. It translates to CALTPDRGSTEAFF.

This chain connects TRBV5-6 to TRBJ2-1; TRBD2 matches 11 bases. From germline, CDR1 is SGHDT and CDR2 YYEEEE. The CDR3 totals 15 residues. J gave up 7 bases and V 3 bases, and 6 bases lay outside the gene matches. Here the CDR3 reads CASSSLAGGGNEQFF. For the CDR3, the DNA is TGTGCCAGCAGCTCGCTAGCGGGGGGAGGTAATGAGCAGTTCTTC.